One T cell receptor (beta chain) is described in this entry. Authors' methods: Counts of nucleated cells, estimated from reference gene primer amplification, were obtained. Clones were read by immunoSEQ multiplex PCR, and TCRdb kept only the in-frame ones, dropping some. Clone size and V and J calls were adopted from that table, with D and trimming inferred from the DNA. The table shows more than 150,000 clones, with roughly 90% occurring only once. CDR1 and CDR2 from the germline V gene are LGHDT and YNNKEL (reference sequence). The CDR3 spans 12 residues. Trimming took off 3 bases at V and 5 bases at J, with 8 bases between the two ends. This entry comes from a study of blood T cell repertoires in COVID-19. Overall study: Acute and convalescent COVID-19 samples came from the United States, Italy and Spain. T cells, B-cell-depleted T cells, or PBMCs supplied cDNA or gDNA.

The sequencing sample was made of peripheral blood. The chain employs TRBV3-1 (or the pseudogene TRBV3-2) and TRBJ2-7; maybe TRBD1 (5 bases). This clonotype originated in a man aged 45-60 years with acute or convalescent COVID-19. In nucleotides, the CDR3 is TGTGCCAGCAGCCATTCAGGGCACGAGCAGTACTTC. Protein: CASSHSGHEQYF.